Listed here are 29 T cell receptor beta chains from one sample, sequenced in a study of blood T cells in healthy people across ages. A second about 7 to 11 cycle PCR used barcoded and J-beta primers. TCRdb passed the 5' RACE reads through MiXCR, listing each CDR3 protein once. The sample holds 1.5 million to 2 million distinct CDR3 sequences, about 49% seen once. Material: blood. These receptors originate from a woman in her thirties or forties in good health.

The chain couples TRBV6-5 to TRBJ2-3; 7 nucleotides align to TRBD2. The V and J ends lost 4 bases and 6 bases, in that order; junction bases with no gene match: 22. Per the germline V gene, CDR1 is MNHEY and CDR2 is SVGAGI. The CDR3 runs to 19 residues. This CDR3 reads CASSSVGGFQGGPRDTQYF. CDR3 DNA sequence: TGTGCCAGCAGTTCCGTGGGGGGGTTTCAGGGAGGACCCAGGGATACGCAGTATTTT.

This chain joins TRBV11-2 and TRBJ2-3; TRBD2 matches 10 bases. Germline trimming cut 5 bases from V and 2 bases from J; bases unmatched to any gene: 7. This CDR3 spans 16 amino acids. Germline-derived CDR1 and CDR2 are SGHAT and FQNNGV. CDR3 protein: CASSVLSGGTTDTQYF. In nucleotides, the CDR3 is TGTGCCAGCAGCGTCCTTAGCGGGGGGACCACAGATACGCAGTATTTT.

This clonotype has a count of ten or more. Sequence at one end of the junction differs from germline and may be a read error. The rearrangement uses TRBV5-1 and TRBJ2-7; the D gene could be TRBD1 or TRBD2 (5 bases each). The germline gives CDR1 SGHRS, CDR2 YFSETQ. The CDR3 consists of 13 residues. CDR3 loop: CASSRDGSYEQYF. For the CDR3, the DNA is TGTGCCAGCAGTCGGGACGGCTCCTACGAGCAGTACTTC.

CDR3: CASTKGGGLYEQYF. DNA for the CDR3: TGTGCCAGCACCAAGGGTGGGGGGCTCTACGAGCAGTACTTC. The chain combines TRBV27 with TRBJ2-5, with D possibly called TRBD1 or TRBD2 (6 bases each). The end of the DNA is better explained by TRBJ2-7, so the J call may be wrong. This CDR3 has 14 amino acids. Germline-derived CDR1 and CDR2 are MNHEY and SMNVEV (reference sequence).

This clonotype was counted between two and nine times. The genes are TRBV5-1 and TRBJ2-3; D gene ambiguous. This CDR3 spans 15 amino acids. Germline values: CDR1 SGHRS, CDR2 YFSETQ. V gave up 1 base and J gave up 2 bases, with 11 bases separating them. In DNA, the CDR3 is TGCGCCAGCAGCTTGCCTAGTTGGAACACAGATACGCAGTATTTT. Its protein product is CASSLPSWNTDTQYF.

This rearrangement joins TRBV7-2 to TRBJ2-1, with 13 bases identical to TRBD2. The CDR3 loop spans 14 amino acids. V was pared by 5 bases and J by 15 bases, with 10 bases of the junction left unmatched. Germline V gene data show CDR1 as SGHTA and CDR2 as FQGNSA. The CDR3 bases are TGTGCCAGCAGCCCGGGGACTAGCGGGACCGGGAGGTTCTTC. It yields the protein CASSPGTSGTGRFF. The full variable domain, in which reference TRBV7-2 and TRBJ2-1 provide the parts outside the CDR3, is GAGVSQSPSNKVTEKGKDVELRCDPISGHTALYWYRQSLGQGLEFLIYFQGNSAPDKSGLPSDRFSAERTGGSVSTLTIQRTQQEDSAVYLCASSPGTSGTGRFFGPGTRLTVL.

The V and J genes are TRBV5-1 and TRBJ1-1, with a weak D call TRBD1 (6 bases). There are 14 residues in the CDR3. Trimming left V 4 bases short and J 5 bases short, with 15 bases between. The germline CDR1 and CDR2 sequences are SGHRS and YFSETQ. Written as DNA, the CDR3 is TGCGCCAGCAGCGCACAGGGTATTCGGACTGAAGCTTTCTTT. Translated: CASSAQGIRTEAFF.

About this clonotype: A much larger clone differs from this one at a single base, so this may be a read error. The chain has TRBV12-3 or TRBV12-4 and TRBJ2-3, with D possibly matching TRBD2 (7 bases). The CDR3 sequence is 14 residues long. The ends were cut back, 3 bases at V and 4 bases at J, with 11 bases in the middle. The CDR3 spells CASSFGGLADTQYF. The CDR3 nucleotides are TGTGCCAGCAGTTTCGGGGGGCTGGCAGATACGCAGTATTTT.

This sequence joins TRBV29-1 and TRBJ2-2; possibly TRBD2 for D (6 bases). Trimming took off 8 bases at V and 3 bases at J, with 10 bases between the two ends. Per germline, CDR1 SQVTM and CDR2 ANQGSEA. This CDR3 has 12 residues. This CDR3 is CSQRADTGELFF. The CDR3 nucleotides are TGCAGCCAGCGGGCTGACACCGGGGAGCTGTTTTTT.

This chain joins TRBV5-1 and TRBJ2-1; D unclear. The V gene lost 2 bases and the J gene lost 8 bases, with 11 bases spanning the gap. Per the germline V gene, CDR1 is SGHRS and CDR2 is YFSETQ. CDR3 size: 13 residues. The CDR3 DNA follows: TGCGCCAGCAGCTTTCCGGGTTGGGATGAGCAGTTCTTC. This sequence encodes CASSFPGWDEQFF.

This clonotype showed up just a few times. The chain is built from TRBV7-8 and TRBJ2-7, with D maybe TRBD1 (5 bases). Deletions cut 1 base from V and 1 base from J, with 14 bases between. CDR3 length equals 16 residues. Germline V gene lookup returns CDR1 SGHVS and CDR2 FQNEAQ. CDR3 DNA: TGTGCCAGCAGCTTAGACCAGGGCCGCCCGTCCTACGAGCAGTACTTC. Amino acid sequence: CASSLDQGRPSYEQYF.

This rearrangement joins TRBV7-2 to TRBJ2-7; D is unclear. Between the trimmed V and J ends, which lost 1 base and 10 bases, there was a span of 20 bases. The length of the CDR3 is 15 residues. Germline V lookup: CDR1 SGHTA, CDR2 FQGNSA. CDR3 coding DNA: TGTGCCAGCAGCTTAGGGGTCACTTCGAATTGGATTCAGTACTTC. Protein product: CASSLGVTSNWIQYF.

This clonotype was counted once. The V call is TRBV11-2, the J call TRBJ2-7; D perhaps matches TRBD2 (6 bases). The CDR3 length is 17 residues. With 1 base removed from V and 0 bases from J, the gap between germline ends came to 16 bases. Germline assignment: CDR1 SGHAT and CDR2 FQNNGV. DNA for the CDR3: TGTGCCAGCAGCTTAGGTGCCACGGGGGACCTCTCCTACGAGCAGTACTTC. It codes for CASSLGATGDLSYEQYF.

Only one count was recorded for this clonotype. The CDR3 sequence: CASSVAGAGDTQYF. CDR3 nucleotide sequence: TGTGCCAGCAGCGTAGCGGGGGCGGGAGATACGCAGTATTTT. The gene calls are TRBV9 and TRBJ2-3; D tentatively reads TRBD1 or TRBD2 (6 bases each). Germline CDR1 reads SGDLS; CDR2 reads YYNGEE. V was shortened by 0 bases and J by 5 bases, with 10 bases between the two germline ends. This CDR3 spans 14 amino acids.

V and J are TRBV4-1 and TRBJ1-2, with a tentative D call TRBD1 (5 bases). The V gene's germline CDR1 is MGHRA and CDR2 YSYEKL. The ends were cut back, 1 base at V and 4 bases at J, with 16 bases in the middle. The CDR3 consists of 16 residues. CDR3 nucleotides: TGCGCCAGCAGCCAAGGAGACAGCTTTATGGGCTATGGCTACACCTTC. Amino acid sequence: CASSQGDSFMGYGYTF.

The chain links TRBV29-1 to TRBJ2-1; D is undetermined. This CDR3 is 10 amino acids long. V was shortened by 1 base and J by 6 bases, with 1 base between the two germline ends. From germline, CDR1 is SQVTM and CDR2 ANQGSEA. The CDR3 loop reads CSVEANEQFF. Here the CDR3 DNA reads TGCAGCGTTGAAGCCAATGAGCAGTTCTTC.

The V and J genes are TRBV3-1 and TRBJ2-3; D is uncertain. Trimming removed 1 base from V and 6 bases from J, with 11 bases in between. The CDR3 extends over 14 amino acids. Germline V lookup: CDR1 LGHDT, CDR2 YNNKEL (reference sequence). The DNA of the CDR3 is TGTGCCAGCAGCCAAGGACATGCTTCTGATACGCAGTATTTT. This codes for CASSQGHASDTQYF.

The chain employs TRBV6-5 and TRBJ2-1; D is perhaps TRBD1 or TRBD2 (6 bases each). The V gene lost 6 bases and the J gene lost 5 bases, with 20 bases spanning the gap. The germline gives CDR1 MNHEY, CDR2 SVGAGI. This CDR3 spans 16 amino acids. CDR3 amino acids: CASSLKWGAGNNEQFF. The CDR3 nucleotides are TGTGCCAGCAGCCTGAAGTGGGGGGCAGGGAACAATGAGCAGTTCTTC.

The chain combines TRBV28 with TRBJ2-7; 7 positions agree with TRBD1. The J segment lost 3 bases and the V segment lost 3 bases, leaving 5 bases of the junction unmatched. Germline assignment: CDR1 MDHEN and CDR2 SYDVKM. This CDR3 is built from 14 residues. The CDR3 DNA sequence: TGTGCCAGCAGTTTTGGGGGACAGATCTACGAGCAGTACTTC. This translates into CASSFGGQIYEQYF.

V is TRBV20-1 and J is TRBJ2-5, with a weak D call TRBD1 (5 bases). The CDR3 totals 13 residues. Germline CDR1 is DFQATT and CDR2 is SNEGSKA (reference sequence). V lost 5 bases and J lost 4, with 14 bases in between. The CDR3 nucleotides read TGCAGTGCTTTTCAGGGCGTAGCAGAGACCCAGTACTTC. It yields the protein CSAFQGVAETQYF.

V is TRBV7-2 and J is TRBJ2-6, with D perhaps matching TRBD2 (6 bases). V lost 5 bases and J lost 0, with 11 bases in between. In germline, CDR1 is SGHTA, CDR2 FQGNSA. The CDR3 length is 16 residues. Here the CDR3 DNA reads TGTGCCAGCAGCGGGGACTTGATCTCTGGGGCCAACGTCCTGACTTTC. Encoded protein: CASSGDLISGANVLTF.

This clonotype occurred many times. The chain is built from TRBV10-3 and TRBJ2-7; 8 bases align to TRBD2. Trimming cost V 8 bases and J 3 bases; bases outside gene matches: 3. Germline values: CDR1 ENHRY, CDR2 SYGVKD. This CDR3 is 12 amino acids long. CDR3 DNA sequence: TGTGCCATCTCCGCGGGGGGCTACGAGCAGTACTTC. This encodes CAISAGGYEQYF.

This clonotype was found a few times. The chain joins TRBV27 to TRBJ2-7; 7 bases fit TRBD2. This CDR3 has 16 residues. V was pared by 2 bases and J by 2 bases, with 9 bases of the junction left unmatched. CDR1 and CDR2 from the germline V gene are MNHEY and SMNVEV (reference sequence). The CDR3 coding sequence is TGTGCCAGCAGTTTAATTGGTCGGGAGGTACCCTACGAGCAGTACTTC. Amino acids: CASSLIGREVPYEQYF.

This sequence joins TRBV6-2 or TRBV6-3 and TRBJ2-3; 7 bases align to TRBD2. The CDR3 has 15 residues. Germline lookup yields CDR1 MNHEY and CDR2 SVGEGT. Losses at the gene ends were 2 bases for V and 2 bases for J; bases not matched to a gene: 4. This CDR3 is CASSYLGGTTDTQYF. The CDR3 DNA sequence: TGTGCCAGCAGTTACCTCGGGGGGACCACAGATACGCAGTATTTT.

This clonotype was seen a few times. The chain uses TRBV10-1 and TRBJ2-5; D may match TRBD1 or TRBD2 (7 bases each). Deletions cut 4 bases from V and 4 bases from J, with 19 bases between. CDR1 WNHNN and CDR2 SYGVQD come from the germline V gene (reference sequence). The CDR3 runs to 16 residues. In nucleotides, the CDR3 is TGCGCCAGCAGTGGGGGACAGCGGGGAAACCTAGAGACCCAGTACTTC. This translates into CASSGGQRGNLETQYF.

This clonotype was picked up a small number of times. The chain is built from TRBV28 and TRBJ2-3, with unresolved D. Germline V lookup: CDR1 MDHEN, CDR2 SYDVKM. The CDR3 is 14 residues long. V was trimmed by 2 bases and J by 2 bases, leaving 8 bases between them. DNA for the CDR3: TGTGCCAGCAGTTTAATCGACAACACAGATACGCAGTATTTT. Its protein product is CASSLIDNTDTQYF.

The J gene is TRBJ2-1, the V gene TRBV20-1, with 12 bases lining up with TRBD2. This CDR3 has 15 amino acids. The junction had 2 bases not matched to a gene; V was cut back by 0 bases and J by 5 bases. CDR1 is DFQATT, CDR2 SNEGSKA, per germline (reference sequence). CDR3 residues: CSARDGTSGHNEQFF. CDR3 DNA: TGCAGTGCTAGAGACGGGACTAGCGGGCACAATGAGCAGTTCTTC.

V usage is TRBV6-2 or TRBV6-3 and J usage is TRBJ1-2; D not certain. V lost 2 bases, J lost 8 bases, and 9 bases lay in between. Germline V CDR1 and CDR2: MNHEY, SVGEGT. The CDR3 is 12 amino acids. CDR3 sequence: CASSYRRDGYTF. The DNA of the CDR3 is TGTGCCAGCAGTTACCGGCGAGACGGCTACACCTTC.

The genes are TRBV2 and TRBJ2-5; D is perhaps TRBD1 or TRBD2 (5 bases each). This CDR3 spans 17 amino acids. The germline V gene has CDR1 SNHLY and CDR2 FYNNEI. Deletions cut 0 bases from V and 5 bases from J, with 19 bases between. CDR3: CASSEALRAGWGETQYF. The CDR3 DNA reads as TGTGCCAGCAGTGAAGCGCTTCGAGCCGGCTGGGGGGAGACCCAGTACTTC.